These 24 T cell receptor beta chains came from one sample sequenced in a study of blood T cell repertoires in COVID-19. Here immunoSEQ multiplex PCR was the method, and the copy in TCRdb shows in-frame clones only, minus some. The sample shows about 220,000 clones, approximately 80% of them seen only once. The sequenced material came from peripheral blood. These receptors came from a human donor in a cohort sampled during active COVID-19.

This sequence joins TRBV11-1 and TRBJ2-3, with TRBD2 matching 10 bases. Germline V lookup: CDR1 SGHAT, CDR2 FQDESV (reference sequence). V gave up 5 bases and J gave up 2 bases; unmatched junction bases: 4. This CDR3 region has 15 residues. The CDR3 DNA sequence: TGTGCCAGCAGCCGAGCGGGGGGGGACACAGATACGCAGTATTTT. This encodes CASSRAGGDTDTQYF.

This clone has just one count. V is TRBV24-1 and J is TRBJ2-3; 8 bases line up with TRBD1. The CDR3 spans 15 residues. After removal of 8 bases from V and 6 bases from J, the junction contained 12 bases not matched to a gene. Germline V lookup: CDR1 KGHDR, CDR2 SFDVKD. CDR3 sequence: CATNHGTGGMDTQYF. For the CDR3, the DNA is TGTGCCACCAACCACGGGACAGGAGGTATGGATACGCAGTATTTT.

The rearrangement uses TRBV7-2 and TRBJ1-1; unclear D gene. V lost 6 bases and J lost 1, with 9 bases in between. Germline values: CDR1 SGHTA, CDR2 FQGNSA. CDR3 length equals 13 residues. The CDR3 loop is CASSITPNTEAFF. CDR3 in DNA: TGTGCCAGCAGTATTACACCGAACACTGAAGCTTTCTTT.

The chain uses TRBV18 and TRBJ2-1; possible D gene TRBD2, 5 bases. V was clipped by 0 bases and J by 1 base, with 13 bases between them. Germline V lookup: CDR1 KGHSH, CDR2 LQKENI. The CDR3 has 17 residues. CDR3: CASSPPTAAESYNEQFF. CDR3 in DNA: TGTGCCAGCTCACCACCTACGGCAGCGGAGTCCTACAATGAGCAGTTCTTC.

The chain links TRBV6-1 to TRBJ2-7; no reliable D call. CDR3 length equals 12 residues. The V gene lost 2 bases and the J gene lost 3 bases, with 5 bases spanning the gap. Germline lookup yields CDR1 MNHNS and CDR2 SASEGT. CDR3 sequence: CASSEIIYEQYF. CDR3 DNA sequence: TGTGCCAGCAGTGAAATAATCTACGAGCAGTACTTC.

V and J are TRBV18 and TRBJ1-1; D is unresolved. CDR3 length equals 13 residues. CDR1 is KGHSH and CDR2 is LQKENI in the germline V gene. V lost 2 bases, J lost 8 bases, and 12 bases lay in between. The DNA for the CDR3 is TGTGCCAGCTCACCAGGTGTGGGCAGGGAAGCTTTCTTT. This sequence encodes CASSPGVGREAFF.

The chain links TRBV5-6 to TRBJ2-3; 10 bases fit TRBD2. V was clipped by 4 bases and J by 3 bases; unmatched bases: 2. Germline values: CDR1 SGHDT, CDR2 YYEEEE. The CDR3 runs to 14 residues. CDR3 residues: CASSGLAVTDTQYF. The CDR3 DNA sequence: TGTGCCAGCAGCGGACTAGCGGTTACAGATACGCAGTATTTT.

V is TRBV5-1 and J is TRBJ2-1; D perhaps matches TRBD1 (5 bases). V was trimmed by 0 bases and J by 4 bases, leaving 11 bases between them. The CDR3 sequence is 15 residues long. Germline loops: CDR1 SGHRS, CDR2 YFSETQ. CDR3 nucleotides: TGCGCCAGCAGCTTGGTGGCGACAGAATACAATGAGCAGTTCTTC. This translates into CASSLVATEYNEQFF.

This clone was seen repeatedly, ten times or more. V is TRBV7-2 and J is TRBJ1-1, with D possibly matching TRBD1 (5 bases). The CDR3 length is 14 residues. With 3 bases removed from V and 4 bases from J, the gap between germline ends came to 12 bases. Germline V gene data show CDR1 as SGHTA and CDR2 as FQGNSA. CDR3: CASSFTRGITEAFF. CDR3 bases: TGTGCCAGCAGCTTTACGCGGGGGATCACTGAAGCTTTCTTT.

This clone has only a few counts. The rearrangement uses TRBV2 and TRBJ1-1, with D possibly matching TRBD1 (6 bases). Germline V CDR1 and CDR2: SNHLY, FYNNEI. The CDR3 covers 14 residues. Trimming left V 5 bases short and J 0 bases short, with 10 bases between. The CDR3 loop reads CASSYRVLNTEAFF. The CDR3, as DNA: TGTGCCAGCAGTTACAGGGTCCTGAACACTGAAGCTTTCTTT.

V and J are TRBV7-9 and TRBJ2-7; 9 bases fit TRBD2. The CDR3 contains 16 residues. Per the germline V gene, CDR1 is SEHNR and CDR2 is FQNEAQ (reference sequence). The ends lost 5 bases at V and 2 bases at J; junction bases unmatched: 10. CDR3 sequence reads: CASSPPGSGRTYEQYF. The CDR3 DNA sequence: TGTGCCAGCAGCCCCCCAGGAAGCGGGAGGACCTACGAGCAGTACTTC.

The J gene is TRBJ2-7, the V gene TRBV2; D is perhaps TRBD2 (6 bases). CDR3 length: 15 residues. Per the germline V gene, CDR1 is SNHLY and CDR2 is FYNNEI. Trimming left V 10 bases short and J 2 bases short, with 21 bases between. The CDR3, as DNA: TGTGCCACCGAAAGTATAGCGGATCACCCCTACGAGCAGTACTTC. Translation: CATESIADHPYEQYF.

This clone was observed a handful of times. The chain joins TRBV6-4 to TRBJ2-5; D uncertain. Looked up from germline, CDR1 is MRHNA and CDR2 is SNTAGT. The CDR3 contains 15 residues. Trimming left V 0 bases short and J 1 base short, with 9 bases between. The CDR3 spells CASSDSNGAQETQYF. In nucleotides, the CDR3 is TGTGCCAGCAGTGACTCGAACGGAGCCCAAGAGACCCAGTACTTC.

V is TRBV19 and J is TRBJ2-7; TRBD2 matches at 9 bases. Germline lookup yields CDR1 LNHDA and CDR2 SQIVND (reference sequence). The V and J ends lost 7 bases and 6 bases, in that order; junction bases with no gene match: 7. The CDR3 runs 13 residues. The CDR3 loop is CASNGGRVGEQYF. CDR3 sequence (DNA): TGTGCCAGTAACGGCGGGAGGGTCGGCGAGCAGTACTTC.

The rearrangement links TRBV6-7 to TRBJ1-4; D call uncertain. TRBV6-7 is marked as an open reading frame, function uncertain. V was trimmed by 2 bases and J by 6 bases, leaving 22 bases between them. CDR3 length: 18 amino acids. CDR3: CASSYGGSLQIRDEKLFF. Here the CDR3 DNA reads TGTGCCAGCAGTTACGGAGGATCCCTCCAAATACGCGATGAAAAACTGTTTTTT.

The chain uses TRBV13 and TRBJ1-3, with unresolved D. Germline loops: CDR1 PRHDT, CDR2 FYEKMQ (reference sequence). V dropped 1 base and J dropped 2 bases, with 6 bases sitting between them. The CDR3 loop spans 14 amino acids. The chain's CDR3 is CASSLEPAGNTIYF. CDR3 coding DNA: TGTGCCAGCAGCTTAGAACCGGCTGGAAACACCATATATTTT.

The gene calls are TRBV24-1 and TRBJ1-2; no clear D. This CDR3 is built from 13 residues. Germline V gives CDR1 KGHDR, CDR2 SFDVKD. Trimming took off 3 bases at V and 0 bases at J, with 4 bases between the two ends. CDR3 sequence reads: CATSDPANYGYTF. The CDR3, as DNA: TGTGCCACCAGTGATCCAGCTAACTATGGCTACACCTTC.

This clone was seen repeatedly, ten times or more. This chain links TRBV5-1 with TRBJ2-3; D gene uncertain. Between the trimmed V and J ends, which lost 3 bases and 2 bases, there was a span of 13 bases. This CDR3 has 15 residues. Germline V gives CDR1 SGHRS, CDR2 YFSETQ. CDR3 loop: CASSSRGFFTDTQYF. In DNA, the CDR3 is TGCGCCAGCAGCTCCCGCGGTTTCTTCACAGATACGCAGTATTTT.

The genes are TRBV11-1 and TRBJ2-1, with D possibly being TRBD1 (6 bases). This CDR3 region has 13 residues. Germline V gene sequence: CDR1 SGHAT, CDR2 FQDESV (reference sequence). V was trimmed by 5 bases and J by 10 bases, leaving 15 bases between them. This CDR3 reads CASSLEYRDEQFF. CDR3 bases: TGTGCCAGCAGCCTAGAATACAGGGACGAGCAGTTCTTC.

The chain is built from TRBV12-3 or TRBV12-4 and TRBJ2-3; D possibly corresponds to TRBD2 (5 bases). The CDR3 sequence is 11 residues long. The ends were cut back, 6 bases at V and 6 bases at J, with 7 bases in the middle. The CDR3 region has the DNA TGTGCCAGCAGGCGGACTGATACGCAGTATTTT. Protein: CASRRTDTQYF.

Note on this clone: Other nucleotide sequences in the sample specify the same CDR3. This chain connects TRBV30 to TRBJ1-3; no definite D call. V was clipped by 2 bases and J by 2 bases, with 7 bases between them. Germline assignment: CDR1 GTSNPN and CDR2 SVGIG (reference sequence). The CDR3 runs to 13 residues. The chain's CDR3 is CAWSTGAGNTIYF. DNA for the CDR3: TGTGCCTGGAGTACCGGGGCTGGAAACACCATATATTTT.

The CDR3 bases are TGTGCCAGCAGCTCGACCGGACAGCCTGGCGGAAACACCATATATTTT. Translating gives CASSSTGQPGGNTIYF. The chain combines TRBV5-8 with TRBJ1-3; tentatively, D is TRBD1 (6 bases). The CDR3 loop spans 16 amino acids. Germline CDR1 reads SGHTS; CDR2 reads YDEGEE. The V end lost 3 bases, the J end lost 4 bases, and 17 bases lay between the germline ends.

This rearrangement joins TRBV9 to TRBJ2-1; possible D gene TRBD2, 6 bases. The germline V and J ends were trimmed by 4 bases and 0 bases, with 11 bases remaining between them. This CDR3 has 15 residues. Looked up from germline, CDR1 is SGDLS and CDR2 is YYNGEE. The CDR3 sequence: CASSTRGSSYNEQFF. The CDR3 DNA reads as TGTGCCAGCAGCACCCGGGGGAGCTCCTACAATGAGCAGTTCTTC. The full variable domain, in which reference TRBV9 and TRBJ2-1 provide the parts outside the CDR3, is DSGVTQTPKHLITATGQRVTLRCSPRSGDLSVYWYQQSLDQGLQFLIQYYNGEERAKGNILERFSAQQFPDLHSELNLSSLELGDSALYFCASSTRGSSYNEQFFGPGTRLTVL.

This chain uses TRBV19 with TRBJ2-7; weak D call: TRBD1 (6 bases). From germline, CDR1 is LNHDA and CDR2 SQIVND (reference sequence). V was pared by 5 bases and J by 3 bases, with 17 bases between. The CDR3 loop spans 15 amino acids. CDR3 nucleotides: TGTGCCAGTAGTTCAACCGCCCGAGGGGGCTACGAGCAGTACTTC. Its protein product is CASSSTARGGYEQYF.